The 11 T cell receptor beta chains reported below all come from one sample, sequenced in a study of shared T cell receptors in the human thymus. Libraries were prepared by immunoSEQ multiplex PCR; TCRdb keeps only in-frame clonotypes and omits some of them. The sample records hundreds of thousands of clones, around 87% being singletons. The sample also formed part of further work on human thymus T cells.

Material for sequencing was thymocytes. Every receptor here comes from a boy under two years old with a congenital heart defect.

This clone is a singleton in its sample. The chain joins TRBV5-1 to TRBJ2-5; 8 positions match TRBD2. This CDR3 is 15 amino acids long. Trimming removed 2 bases from V and 2 bases from J; junction bases left unmatched: 5. The V gene's germline CDR1 is SGHRS and CDR2 YFSETQ. Written as DNA, the CDR3 is TGCGCCAGCAGCTTAGCCGGGGGGGCACAAGAGACCCAGTACTTC. Its translation: CASSLAGGAQETQYF.

This clone was detected only once. The rearrangement joins TRBV10-1 to TRBJ1-6, with a tentative D call TRBD1 (5 bases). Germline V gene sequence: CDR1 WNHNN, CDR2 SYGVQD (reference sequence). The CDR3 sequence is 15 residues long. Trimming cost V 5 bases and J 5 bases, with 13 bases left between them. The CDR3 DNA sequence: TGCGCCAGCAGTAATTGGGGCAGTCATAATTCACCCCTCCACTTT. Its translation is CASSNWGSHNSPLHF.

V gene TRBV15 combines with J gene TRBJ1-2; unclear D gene. V was cut by 0 bases and J by 7 bases, with 18 bases left in between. The CDR3 has 16 amino acids. Germline CDR1 is LNHNV and CDR2 is YYDKDF (reference sequence). The CDR3, as DNA: TGTGCCACCAGCAGAGATCAAGTATCGGGAGCGTGTGGCTACACCTTC. It is translated as CATSRDQVSGACGYTF.

The rearrangement links TRBV18 to TRBJ1-3, with 7 bases fitting TRBD1. Germline CDR1 reads KGHSH; CDR2 reads LQKENI. The CDR3 runs to 18 residues. Trimming at V came to 3 bases and at J to 0 bases, leaving 11 bases not matched to a gene. In DNA form, the CDR3 reads TGTGCCAGCTCACCTCCTCAGGACAGGCGAAACTCTGGAAACACCATATATTTT. This gives the protein CASSPPQDRRNSGNTIYF.

The rearrangement uses TRBV6-6 and TRBJ2-5, with 10 bases that match TRBD1. CDR1 MNHNY and CDR2 SVGAGI come from the germline V gene (reference sequence). The ends lost 6 bases at V and 2 bases at J; junction bases unmatched: 6. The length of the CDR3 is 15 residues. CDR3 sequence reads: CASRIGTGEQETQYF. CDR3 nucleotide sequence: TGTGCCAGCAGGATAGGGACAGGGGAACAAGAGACCCAGTACTTC.

The count of this clone is one. This chain joins TRBV28 and TRBJ1-5, with D tentatively TRBD1 (5 bases). The CDR3 contains 17 residues. CDR1 is MDHEN, CDR2 SYDVKM, per germline. V lost 2 bases to trimming and J lost 1 base, with 15 bases between them. The CDR3 DNA is TGTGCCAGCAGTTTAAATCTTAAGTCAGGGAGCAATCAGCCCCAGCATTTT. Its protein is CASSLNLKSGSNQPQHF.

CDR3 in amino acids: CASSYGGTNEKLFF. CDR3 coding DNA: TGTGCCAGCAGTTACGGAGGAACTAATGAAAAACTGTTTTTT. J is TRBJ1-4 and V is TRBV6-5; D uncertain. Germline loops: CDR1 MNHEY, CDR2 SVGAGI. V was clipped by 2 bases and J by 1 base, with 5 bases between them. This CDR3 has 14 amino acids.

The J gene is TRBJ2-3, the V gene TRBV6-5; D possibly corresponds to TRBD2 (5 bases). The CDR3 loop spans 15 amino acids. Between the trimmed V and J ends, which lost 6 bases and 3 bases, there was a span of 16 bases. The germline gives CDR1 MNHEY, CDR2 SVGAGI. The CDR3 loop reads CASSPLRAVTDTQYF. The CDR3 nucleotides read TGTGCCAGCAGCCCCCTGAGGGCCGTGACAGATACGCAGTATTTT.

The chain recombines TRBV4-1 with TRBJ1-4, with D possibly matching TRBD1 (6 bases). CDR1 and CDR2 (germline): MGHRA, YSYEKL. CDR3 size: 14 residues. Deletions cut 0 bases from V and 13 bases from J, with 15 bases between. The CDR3 nucleotides read TGCGCCAGCAGCCAAGATTATAGGGGAGGGGGACTGTTTTTT. Amino acid sequence: CASSQDYRGGGLFF.

V gene TRBV28 combines with J gene TRBJ1-2; 7 bases are shared with TRBD1. Germline V gene sequence: CDR1 MDHEN, CDR2 SYDVKM. Trimming at V came to 7 bases and at J to 1 base, leaving 18 bases not matched to a gene. There are 18 residues in the CDR3. CDR3 sequence reads: CASMMKRDRLILNYGYTF. CDR3 in DNA: TGTGCCAGCATGATGAAACGGGACAGACTTATTCTTAACTATGGCTACACCTTC.

The J gene is TRBJ1-5, the V gene TRBV28; 9 bases match TRBD1. This CDR3 spans 14 amino acids. With V trimmed by 7 bases and J by 3 bases, 4 bases remained unmatched. CDR1 MDHEN and CDR2 SYDVKM come from the germline V gene. The CDR3 here is CASIGTGNNQPQHF. The CDR3 DNA follows: TGTGCCAGCATAGGGACAGGGAACAATCAGCCCCAGCATTTT.